This T cell receptor beta chain derives from a study of T-cell reconstitution after alpha-beta-depleted transplantation in children. Study outcomes and limitations: Expanded clones from the graft, numbering several hundred, reportedly supplied alpha-beta T cells about two months after transplant. T-cell numbers and diversity one year post-transplant derived largely from freshly generated T cells.

This CDR3 contains 15 residues. The V end lost 0 bases, the J end lost 3 bases, and 12 bases lay between the germline ends. Germline assignment: CDR1 MGHDK and CDR2 SYGVNS. During its preparation, the TCRbeta library received unique molecular identifiers. One entry per CDR3 protein, called by TCRdb with MiXCR from the PCR reads. The sample carries about 400,000 distinct CDR3 sequences, 16% recorded once. This clonotype was detected only a few times. The antigen remains unidentified. Sequences were derived from PBMCs, mostly from graft donor cells, sampled 360 days after TCRalphabeta/CD19-depleted stem cell transplant. The rearrangement joins TRBV25-1 to TRBJ2-7, with D unclear. The TCR originated in a boy less than two years old who had a stem cell transplant for Wiskott-Aldrich syndrome, so the T cells may come from the graft donor. CDR3 amino acids: CASSEYFGSYYEQYF. CDR3 nucleotides: TGTGCCAGCAGTGAATATTTCGGGTCGTACTACGAGCAGTACTTC.